The rows below give T cell receptor beta chains drawn from one sample of a study of beta chain features in type 1 diabetes. The method was immunoSEQ multiplex PCR; TCRdb's version includes in-frame clones alone and lacks a portion of them. This table has 240,000 or so clones, roughly two thirds appearing once. Sequenced sample: naive CD4+ T cells from blood. All receptors derive from a young man in good health. CDR3s include the opening cysteine and the closing phenylalanine or tryptophan. D genes are given only for firm matches. Where a row states a size, it is once, few, many or the class of an expanded clone; other rows omit it.

d_gene | abundance | j_gene | v_gene | CDR3nt | CDR3aa
TRBD1 | NA | TRBJ2-3 | TRBV30 | TGTGCCTGGAGATCCAGTACAGGGGTTGAGGAGTATTTT | CAWRSSTGVEEYF
NA | NA | TRBJ2-1 | TRBV7-6 | TGTGCCAGCAGCTTGGCAGGGAAGCAGTGGTACAATGAGCAGTTCTTC | CASSLAGKQWYNEQFF
NA | NA | TRBJ2-3 | TRBV7-8 | TGTGCCAGCAGCTTAGCTAGGACAGCCTTGGATACGCAGTATTTT | CASSLARTALDTQYF
NA | few | TRBJ2-6 | TRBV29-1 | TGCAGCGTTGTTGAGGCTCAAGGGGCCAACGTCCTGACTTTC | CSVVEAQGANVLTF
NA | NA | TRBJ2-7 | TRBV7-2 | TGTGCCAGCAGCTACCGATACACGAGCGAGCAGTACTTC | CASSYRYTSEQYF
NA | NA | TRBJ2-7 | TRBV4-2 | TGTGCCAGCAGCCAAACATTCAGCCCTGGCGAGCAGTACTTC | CASSQTFSPGEQYF
NA | NA | TRBJ2-2 | TRBV27 | TGTGCCAGCAGGCCGCTGGTAAACACCGGGGAGCTGTTTTTT | CASRPLVNTGELFF
NA | NA | TRBJ2-1 | TRBV29-1 | TGCAGCGTTGTTCCGGTAGGGGAGCAGTTCTTC | CSVVPVGEQFF
NA | NA | TRBJ2-2 | TRBV28 | TGTGCCAGCAGTCCAAGGGATACCGGGGAGCTGTTTTTT | CASSPRDTGELFF
NA | NA | TRBJ2-3 | TRBV29-1 | TGCAGCGGGCGGGGACAGTCTTTCACAGATACGCAGTATTTT | CSGRGQSFTDTQYF
NA | NA | TRBJ2-5 | TRBV6-6 | TGTGCCAGCAGGCCCCCGGTAGGCGGGGAGACCCAGTACTTC | CASRPPVGGETQYF
NA | NA | TRBJ2-5 | TRBV7-2 | TGTGCCAGCAGCCAATTCCGGGAGACCCAGTACTTC | CASSQFRETQYF
TRBD1 | NA | TRBJ2-7 | TRBV30 | TGTGCCTGGAGTACGGACAGGGTCCACGAGCAGTACTTC | CAWSTDRVHEQYF
TRBD2 | few | TRBJ2-1 | TRBV29-1 | TGCAGCGCCATGATACTAGCGGGGAGGGGTGAGCAGTTCTTC | CSAMILAGRGEQFF
NA | NA | TRBJ2-7 | TRBV29-1 | TGCAGTGGATCCACACCGCCACTCTACGAGCAGTACTTC | CSGSTPPLYEQYF
NA | few | TRBJ2-5 | TRBV30 | TGTGCCTGGAGTGGGACGACAGGTACTCCACAAGAGACCCAGTACTTC | CAWSGTTGTPQETQYF
NA | NA | TRBJ2-5 | TRBV15 | TGTGCCACCAGCAGAGCAGGACCGCGGGCCCAGTACTTC | CATSRAGPRAQYF
NA | NA | TRBJ2-1 | TRBV29-1 | TGCAGCGTTGAGACTCGTCTCTACAATGAGCAGTTCTTC | CSVETRLYNEQFF
NA | NA | TRBJ2-5 | TRBV30 | TGTGCCTGGCAGCTCATGGCAGGGCGGGGAGAGACCCAGTACTTC | CAWQLMAGRGETQYF
TRBD1 | NA | TRBJ1-6 | TRBV30 | TGTGCCTGGAGTTCTACCGGGACAGGGGGCAGAGTTCGTTCACCCCTCCACTTT | CAWSSTGTGGRVRSPLHF
NA | NA | TRBJ2-7 | TRBV21-1 | TGTGCCAGCAGCAAGGGGCGTGAGGGGTACTTC | CASSKGREGYF
NA | NA | TRBJ2-5 | TRBV2 | TGTGCCAGCAGTGAAGGCATCATCCGGGGGTACTTC | CASSEGIIRGYF
NA | NA | TRBJ2-5 | TRBV29-1 | TGCAGCGTTGAAGATCGGGCCGACCGAGAGACCCAGTACTTC | CSVEDRADRETQYF
NA | NA | TRBJ2-7 | TRBV30 | TGTGCCTGGGGACCTTGGGACCTGGCTGAGCAGTACTTC | CAWGPWDLAEQYF
NA | NA | TRBJ1-5 | TRBV6-1 | TGTGCCAGCAGTGCCCGGACGGGGATGGATCAGCCCCAGCATTTT | CASSARTGMDQPQHF
NA | NA | TRBJ2-5 | TRBV25-1 | TGTGCCAGCAGTGAAGCAGGGTCGCAAGAGACCCAGTACTTC | CASSEAGSQETQYF
TRBD2 | NA | TRBJ2-1 | TRBV27 | TGTGCCAGCAGTTTAATAGCGGGAGGAAACAATGAGCAGTTCTTC | CASSLIAGGNNEQFF
NA | few | TRBJ2-7 | TRBV10-3 | TGTGCCATCAGGGCCGGGACGGAGGTGGTTTACGAGCAGTACTTC | CAIRAGTEVVYEQYF
NA | NA | TRBJ2-7 | TRBV7-9 | TGTGCCAGCAGCTTCGACCAGGGGACCTACGAGCAGTACTTC | CASSFDQGTYEQYF
NA | NA | TRBJ2-1 | TRBV10-3 | TGTGCCATCGGCGAAGACCGTTACAATGAGCAGTTCTTC | CAIGEDRYNEQFF
NA | NA | TRBJ2-6 | TRBV7-2 | TGTGCCAGCAGCCCCGTTGGGTCTGGGGCCAACGTCCTGACTTTC | CASSPVGSGANVLTF
TRBD1 | NA | TRBJ1-5 | TRBV4-2 | TGTGCCAGCAGCCAAACCGGGACAGGAGGAAATCAGCCCCAGCATTTT | CASSQTGTGGNQPQHF
NA | NA | TRBJ2-5 | TRBV29-1 | TGCAGCGTTCGCATCCTCCCCGGAGAGACCCAGTACTTC | CSVRILPGETQYF
NA | NA | TRBJ1-1 | TRBV30 | TGTGCCTGGGGACAACTCACTGAAGCTTTCTTT | CAWGQLTEAFF
NA | NA | TRBJ1-2 | TRBV6-1 | TGTGCCAGCAGTGATAGGTCAGACTATGGCTACACCTTC | CASSDRSDYGYTF
TRBD2 | NA | TRBJ2-5 | TRBV27 | TGTGCCAGTTCACCGGGACTAAAAGAAGAGACCCAGTACTTC | CASSPGLKEETQYF
TRBD2 | once | TRBJ2-5 | TRBV7-2 | TGTGCCAGCAGCTTAGCGCTCGGGACTAGCGGAGACCAAGAGACCCAGTACTTC | CASSLALGTSGDQETQYF
NA | NA | TRBJ2-2 | TRBV28 | TGTGCCAGCAGTTTTGCGATACTGGACTCGACAGCAAACACCGGGGAGCTGTTTTTT | CASSFAILDSTANTGELFF